What follows is one TCR beta chain and its context. The target antigen is unknown. This sample is drawn from a study of cytomegalovirus exposure and HLA in healthy donors. The protocol was immunoSEQ multiplex PCR, while the TCRdb copy is restricted to in-frame clones and leaves out a portion. This table holds some 100,000 clones, about 83% found once. V was pared by 7 bases and J by 2 bases, with 6 bases between. The CDR3 is made up of 12 amino acids. Germline-derived CDR1 and CDR2 are MNHEY and SVGAGI. General study findings and limits: The finding came from a later analysis; first-cohort TCR clusters tended to co-occur in the roughly 120 validation repertoires.

V usage is TRBV6-5 and J usage is TRBJ1-5, with unresolved D. What was sequenced was PBMCs. The source is a man between 18 and 29 years old in good health and CMV-seronegative. CDR3 amino acids: CASKSGNQPQHF. The CDR3 DNA sequence: TGTGCCAGCAAGAGTGGCAATCAGCCCCAGCATTTT.